This entry describes one TCR beta chain. Repertoires were generated with immunoSEQ multiplex PCR, while TCRdb's copy carries only in-frame clones and drops some. The sample includes around 30,000 clones, over 75% seen only once; the top ten take roughly an eighth. In germline, CDR1 is SGHVS, CDR2 FNYEAQ. V was trimmed by 1 base and J by 3 bases, leaving 16 bases between them. The CDR3 covers 16 residues. The data were taken from a study of regulatory and conventional T cells in RAG deficiency. The data were also submitted as part of a second study, on regulatory T cells. This second report adds: The primer mix had 52 TRBV and 13 TRBJ primers.

The rearrangement joins TRBV7-6 to TRBJ2-7, with D maybe TRBD2 (7 bases). Sequenced sample: CD8+ T cells sorted from blood. The TCR sequence derives from a human donor in good health. The CDR3 bases are TGTGCCAGCAGCTTAGGTAGGGCGGGGGCCCGCTACGAGCAGTACTTC. Protein: CASSLGRAGARYEQYF. The whole variable domain, filled in from reference TRBV7-6 and TRBJ2-7, reads GAGVSQSPRYKVTKRGQDVALRCDPISGHVSLYWYRQALGQGPEFLTYFNYEAQQDKSGLPNDRFSAERPEGSISTLTIQRTEQRDSAMYRCASSLGRAGARYEQYFGPGTRLTVT.